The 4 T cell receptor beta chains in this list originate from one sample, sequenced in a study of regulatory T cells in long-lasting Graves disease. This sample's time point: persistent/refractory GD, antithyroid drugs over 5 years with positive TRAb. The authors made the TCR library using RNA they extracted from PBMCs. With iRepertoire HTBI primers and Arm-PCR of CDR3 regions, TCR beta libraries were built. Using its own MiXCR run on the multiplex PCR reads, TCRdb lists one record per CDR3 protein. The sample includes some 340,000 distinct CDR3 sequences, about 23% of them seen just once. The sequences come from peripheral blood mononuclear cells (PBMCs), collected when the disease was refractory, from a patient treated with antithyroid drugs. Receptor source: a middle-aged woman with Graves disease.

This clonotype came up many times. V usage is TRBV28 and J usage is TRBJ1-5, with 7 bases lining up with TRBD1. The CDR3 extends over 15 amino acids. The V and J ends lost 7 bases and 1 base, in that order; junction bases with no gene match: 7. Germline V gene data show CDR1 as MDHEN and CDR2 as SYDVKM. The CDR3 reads CASIQGVWSNQPQHF. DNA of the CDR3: TGTGCCAGCATTCAGGGGGTATGGAGCAATCAGCCCCAGCATTTT.

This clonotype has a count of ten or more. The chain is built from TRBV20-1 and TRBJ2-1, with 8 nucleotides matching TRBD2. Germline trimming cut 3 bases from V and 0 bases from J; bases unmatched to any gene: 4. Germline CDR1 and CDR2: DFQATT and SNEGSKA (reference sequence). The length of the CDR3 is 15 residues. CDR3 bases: TGCAGTGCTAGCTTCGGGACTAGCTCCTACAATGAGCAGTTCTTC. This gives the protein CSASFGTSSYNEQFF.

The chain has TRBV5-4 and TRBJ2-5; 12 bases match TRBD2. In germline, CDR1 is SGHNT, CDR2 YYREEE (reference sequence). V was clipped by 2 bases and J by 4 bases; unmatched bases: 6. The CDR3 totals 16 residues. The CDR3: CASSLPSGRARETQYF. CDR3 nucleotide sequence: TGTGCCAGCAGCTTACCTAGCGGGAGGGCCCGAGAGACCCAGTACTTC. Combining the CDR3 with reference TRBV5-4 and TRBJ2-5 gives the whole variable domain ETGVTQSPTHLIKTRGQQVTLRCSSQSGHNTVSWYQQALGQGPQFIFQYYREEENGRGNFPPRFSGLQFPNYSSELNVNALELDDSALYLCASSLPSGRARETQYFGPGTRLLVL.

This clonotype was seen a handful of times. CDR3 loop: CASSPGTGVNTQYF. CDR3 DNA sequence: TGTGCCAGCAGCCCCGGGACAGGGGTTAATACGCAGTATTTT. J is TRBJ2-3 and V is TRBV2, with TRBD1 matching 10 bases. There are 14 residues in the CDR3. Germline V CDR1 and CDR2: SNHLY, FYNNEI. J lost 7 bases, V lost 6 bases, and 7 bases had no gene match.